What follows are 6 T cell receptor beta chains derived from one specimen sequenced in a study of lung T cells in sarcoidosis with Löfgren's syndrome (dated by TCRdb to 2015 to 2018). Sequencing instrument: Illumina MiSeq. TCRdb applied fastp at Q25 and MiXCR to the public reads, then kept only in-frame beta chains. For every CDR3 protein sequence, its rows merge into one entry that carries the most common genes and DNA. The table for this sample lists 55,000 to 80,000 distinct CDR3 sequences; 21% of them were counted only once. The ten largest account for over 2% of the sample. The sequenced sample consisted of CD4+ T cells from PBMCs. These receptors originate from a human donor with sarcoidosis (Löfgren's syndrome or another form), or a control subject (not recorded which).

Turning to this clonotype: A much larger clone is a single base away; this may be a read error. The rearrangement uses TRBV6-2 or TRBV6-3 and TRBJ2-2; TRBD1 aligns across 7 bases. Germline V CDR1 and CDR2: MNHEY, SVGEGT. The CDR3 consists of 15 residues. The CDR3 region is CASSQDRTNTGEPFF. CDR3 DNA: TGTGCCAGCAGCCAGGACAGGACGAACACCGGGGAGCCGTTTTTT.

Comments on this clonotype: Just one base apart from a much larger clone, this may be a read error. This chain uses TRBV20-1 with TRBJ2-3; D is possibly TRBD1 or TRBD2 (5 bases each). Germline V gene sequence: CDR1 DFQATT, CDR2 SNEGSKA (reference sequence). This CDR3 comprises 13 residues. This CDR3 reads CSVARGHTGTQYF. CDR3 DNA sequence: TGCAGCGTCGCACGGGGCCACACAGGTACGCAGTATTTT.

This clonotype showed up many times. The rearrangement joins TRBV6-1 to TRBJ2-1; 9 bases are a match to TRBD2. The CDR3 extends over 15 amino acids. Germline lookup yields CDR1 MNHNS and CDR2 SASEGT. V dropped 7 bases and J dropped 5; count of bases not matched to a gene: 9. CDR3 amino acids: CASTPTSGSHNEQFF. The CDR3 coding sequence is TGTGCCAGCACTCCGACTAGCGGTTCTCACAATGAGCAGTTCTTC.

The chain has TRBV19 and TRBJ1-6; D call uncertain. The CDR3 has 15 amino acids. CDR1 LNHDA and CDR2 SQIVND come from the germline V gene (reference sequence). V lost 5 bases to trimming and J lost 6 bases, with 14 bases between them. CDR3 in amino acids: CASSSAGNGNSPLHF. In DNA form, the CDR3 reads TGTGCCAGTAGTTCCGCGGGGAATGGTAATTCACCCCTCCACTTT.

The chain is built from TRBV7-9 and TRBJ1-5; TRBD1 is a possible D gene (5 bases). Between the trimmed V and J ends, which lost 4 bases and 6 bases, there was a span of 22 bases. The CDR3 length is 17 residues. CDR1 is SEHNR and CDR2 is FQNEAQ in the germline V gene (reference sequence). The CDR3 DNA is TGTGCCAGCAGCTGGGGCGATGTGAAGGGTGCAGGTCAGCCCCAGCATTTT. Its protein product is CASSWGDVKGAGQPQHF.

This clonotype was seen repeatedly, ten times or more. The V call is TRBV28, the J call TRBJ2-7; D perhaps matches TRBD1 (6 bases). Germline values: CDR1 MDHEN, CDR2 SYDVKM. The CDR3 is 15 residues long. V was shortened by 3 bases and J by 2 bases, with 14 bases between the two germline ends. The CDR3 nucleotides read TGTGCCAGCAGTTTGAGGGGCAGGGGAACCTACGAGCAGTACTTC. Encoded protein: CASSLRGRGTYEQYF.